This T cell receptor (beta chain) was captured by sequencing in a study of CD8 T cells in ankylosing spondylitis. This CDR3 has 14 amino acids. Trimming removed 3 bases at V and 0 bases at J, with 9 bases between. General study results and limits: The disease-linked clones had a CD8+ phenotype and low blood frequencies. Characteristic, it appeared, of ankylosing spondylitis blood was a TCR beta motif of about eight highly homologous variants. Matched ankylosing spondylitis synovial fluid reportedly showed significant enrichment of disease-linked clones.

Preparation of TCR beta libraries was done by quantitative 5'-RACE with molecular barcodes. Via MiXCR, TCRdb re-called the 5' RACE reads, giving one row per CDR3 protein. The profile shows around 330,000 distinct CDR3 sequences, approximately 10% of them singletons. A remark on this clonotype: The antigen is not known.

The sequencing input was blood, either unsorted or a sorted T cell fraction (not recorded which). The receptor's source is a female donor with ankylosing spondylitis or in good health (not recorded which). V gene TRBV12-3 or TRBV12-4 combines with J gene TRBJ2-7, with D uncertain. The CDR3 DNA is TGTGCCAGCAGTTTTGTTCCCCGCTCCTACGAGCAGTACTTC. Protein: CASSFVPRSYEQYF.